This T cell receptor (beta chain) was sequenced for a study of T cell repertoires in cytomegalovirus infection. Germline V gives CDR1 LNHNV, CDR2 YYDKDF (reference sequence). Trimming took 0 bases from V and 6 from J, leaving 17 bases between them. This CDR3 has 16 amino acids. This clonotype was seen a few times. TCRdb reanalysed the reads using MiXCR and keeps one entry per CDR3 protein. Of over 300,000 distinct CDR3 sequences listed, roughly 17% were seen once; the top ten hold around 12%. This rearrangement joins TRBV15 to TRBJ1-2; a weak D match, TRBD1 (5 bases). Sequencing used PBMCs. The TCR sequence derives from a human donor in good health (CMV status not recorded). Some clones in this sample may be carry-over from other donors' samples. The CDR3 DNA sequence: TGTGCCACCAGCAGAGATGGCAGGCCCAGCAGGGATGGCTACACCTTC. It specifies CATSRDGRPSRDGYTF.